Each of the 16 T cell receptor beta chains below was sequenced from the same sample in a study of blood T cells in healthy people across ages. PCR was performed a second time for about 7 to 11 cycles using a sample-barcoded 5' primer and a J-beta primer mix. TCRdb re-called the 5' RACE reads through MiXCR, storing one row per CDR3 protein. The profile shows about a million distinct CDR3 sequences, 51% of them singletons. Input material: blood. All receptors come from an older woman in good health.

This clonotype was recorded a few times. The gene calls are TRBV20-1 and TRBJ2-1; D could derive from TRBD1 or TRBD2 (5 bases each). This CDR3 contains 16 residues. Trimming cost V 0 bases and J 4 bases, with 16 bases left between them. Germline loops: CDR1 DFQATT, CDR2 SNEGSKA (reference sequence). CDR3 coding DNA: TGCAGTGCTAGAGATCCCGGGACGGAAAAGTACAATGAGCAGTTCTTC. This sequence encodes CSARDPGTEKYNEQFF.

In this sample, this clonotype turned up a few times. The J gene is TRBJ2-1, the V gene TRBV20-1, with TRBD2 matching 12 bases. The CDR3 consists of 16 residues. CDR1 and CDR2 (germline): DFQATT, SNEGSKA (reference sequence). The ends lost 4 bases at V and 4 bases at J; junction bases unmatched: 8. In DNA form, the CDR3 reads TGCAGTGCTATGATCCTAGCGGGAGGGTCTTACAATGAGCAGTTCTTC. It specifies CSAMILAGGSYNEQFF.

Many counts were recorded for this clonotype. Here the CDR3 reads CASSFGGGETQYF. The CDR3 bases are TGTGCCAGCAGTTTCGGGGGCGGAGAGACCCAGTACTTC. V usage is TRBV28 and J usage is TRBJ2-5; D may be TRBD1 or TRBD2 (6 bases each). The CDR3 runs to 13 residues. Between the trimmed V and J ends, which lost 3 bases and 4 bases, there was a span of 9 bases. CDR1 is MDHEN and CDR2 is SYDVKM in the germline V gene.

V and J are TRBV21-1 and TRBJ2-1; whether TRBD2, the table's D call, matches the DNA was not checked. Near its end, the DNA agrees better with TRBJ2-7, so the J call may be wrong. TRBV21-1 is given as a pseudogene. The CDR3 consists of 14 residues. CDR3 residues: CASSKSAVPYEQYF. The CDR3, as DNA: TGTGCCAGCAGCAAATCTGCAGTCCCCTACGAGCAGTACTTC.

There are a few counts of this clonotype. One junction end disagrees with the germline gene, perhaps due to a read error. This rearrangement joins TRBV4-1 to TRBJ2-4; the match to TRBD2 covers 8 bases. Germline loops: CDR1 MGHRA, CDR2 YSYEKL. The CDR3 is 15 residues long. The CDR3 DNA is TGCGCCAGCAGCCAGCTTGGACTAGCCGAAAACATTCAGTACTTC. This gives the protein CASSQLGLAENIQYF.

This clonotype has more than one count but fewer than ten. The chain combines TRBV20-1 with TRBJ1-5; 7 bases line up with TRBD1. Germline CDR1 DFQATT, CDR2 SNEGSKA (reference sequence). J gave up 4 bases and V 6 bases, and 6 bases lay outside the gene matches. CDR3 length: 13 residues. The CDR3 region has the DNA TGCAGTGCCACGAGGGACAGTAATCAGCCCCAGCATTTT. Translated, it gives CSATRDSNQPQHF.

The table lists this clonotype with a few counts. The rearrangement uses TRBV29-1 and TRBJ1-1; D is unclear. CDR3 size: 11 residues. Trimming shortened V by 2 bases and J by 8 bases, and 9 bases separated the two germline ends. The germline V gene has CDR1 SQVTM and CDR2 ANQGSEA. CDR3 DNA: TGCAGCGTTGAAAGTGCTCCAGAAGCTTTCTTT. Translated, it gives CSVESAPEAFF. Using reference TRBV29-1 and TRBJ1-1 for the parts outside the CDR3, the full variable domain is SAVISQKPSRDICQRGTSLTIQCQVDSQVTMMFWYRQQPGQSLTLIATANQGSEATYESGFVIDKFPISRPNLTFSTLTVSNMSPEDSSIYLCSVESAPEAFFGQGTRLTVV.

V gene TRBV10-3 combines with J gene TRBJ2-7; a possible D gene is TRBD2 (6 bases). The germline gives CDR1 ENHRY, CDR2 SYGVKD. The CDR3 totals 13 residues. V was trimmed by 3 bases and J by 2 bases, leaving 8 bases between them. CDR3 residues: CAISDRTTYEQYF. The CDR3 bases are TGTGCCATCAGTGACCGGACTACCTACGAGCAGTACTTC.

This chain uses TRBV18 with TRBJ2-5, with D uncertain. Germline CDR1 reads KGHSH; CDR2 reads LQKENI. The CDR3 has 13 residues. With 3 bases removed from V and 2 bases from J, the gap between germline ends came to 7 bases. The CDR3 DNA is TGTGCCAGCTCACCTAATCTACAAGAGACCCAGTACTTC. This gives the protein CASSPNLQETQYF.

The rearrangement joins TRBV20-1 to TRBJ1-6; TRBD1 matches 7 bases. Germline CDR1 is DFQATT and CDR2 is SNEGSKA (reference sequence). CDR3 size: 17 residues. V was clipped by 5 bases and J by 9 bases; unmatched bases: 19. CDR3 residues: CSALTTRTGAYPSPLHF. The CDR3 DNA reads TGCAGTGCTCTCACGACCAGGACAGGAGCTTACCCTTCACCCCTCCACTTT.

This clonotype has a handful of counts. J is TRBJ2-7 and V is TRBV7-2; D gene uncertain. Germline lookup yields CDR1 SGHTA and CDR2 FQGNSA. The V gene lost 2 bases and the J gene lost 0 bases, with 8 bases spanning the gap. The CDR3 loop spans 14 amino acids. The CDR3: CASSLSLSSYEQYF. As DNA, the CDR3 is TGTGCCAGCAGCTTATCTCTAAGCTCCTACGAGCAGTACTTC.

The chain has TRBV5-5 and TRBJ2-5, with 10 bases matching TRBD2. Trimming at V came to 4 bases and at J to 11 bases, leaving 14 bases not matched to a gene. The CDR3 covers 15 residues. The germline V gene has CDR1 SGHKS and CDR2 YYEKEE (reference sequence). Here the CDR3 DNA reads TGTGCCAGCAGCGTTCCGGGACTAGCGTCCCGTGAGCAGTACTTC. Protein product: CASSVPGLASREQYF.

This sequence joins TRBV12-3 or TRBV12-4 and TRBJ2-3; D gene ambiguous. V gave up 3 bases and J gave up 0 bases, with 7 bases separating them. This CDR3 contains 14 residues. CDR3 sequence (DNA): TGTGCCAGCAGTTTCGGCAGCAGCACAGATACGCAGTATTTT. Its translation: CASSFGSSTDTQYF.

The V call is TRBV12-3 or TRBV12-4, the J call TRBJ2-5; unclear D gene. This CDR3 spans 14 amino acids. Trimming removed 3 bases from V and 2 bases from J, with 10 bases in between. CDR3 sequence reads: CASSFGEGQETQYF. CDR3 DNA: TGTGCCAGCAGTTTTGGGGAAGGGCAAGAGACCCAGTACTTC.

The chain uses TRBV7-9 and TRBJ2-3; 13 nucleotides agree with TRBD2. The J segment lost 2 bases and the V segment lost 3 bases, leaving 2 bases of the junction unmatched. Germline values: CDR1 SEHNR, CDR2 FQNEAQ (reference sequence). The CDR3 extends over 16 amino acids. The CDR3 here is CASSLTSGRLTDTQYF. CDR3 nucleotide sequence: TGTGCCAGCAGCTTGACTAGCGGGAGGCTCACAGATACGCAGTATTTT. Supplemented by reference TRBV7-9 and TRBJ2-3, the full variable domain reads DTGVSQNPRHKITKRGQNVTFRCDPISEHNRLYWYRQTLGQGPEFLTYFQNEAQLEKSRLLSDRFSAERPKGSFSTLEIQRTEQGDSAMYLCASSLTSGRLTDTQYFGPGTRLTVL.

The sample holds a few counts of this clonotype. The CDR3 nucleotides are TGTGCCAGCAGTGGGGTGTTGAGCTCCTACGAGCAGTACTTC. Its protein is CASSGVLSSYEQYF. V gene TRBV6-1 combines with J gene TRBJ2-7; D uncertain. V shed 4 bases and J shed 0 bases, with 10 bases lying between them. Germline V gene sequence: CDR1 MNHNS, CDR2 SASEGT. The CDR3 consists of 14 residues.